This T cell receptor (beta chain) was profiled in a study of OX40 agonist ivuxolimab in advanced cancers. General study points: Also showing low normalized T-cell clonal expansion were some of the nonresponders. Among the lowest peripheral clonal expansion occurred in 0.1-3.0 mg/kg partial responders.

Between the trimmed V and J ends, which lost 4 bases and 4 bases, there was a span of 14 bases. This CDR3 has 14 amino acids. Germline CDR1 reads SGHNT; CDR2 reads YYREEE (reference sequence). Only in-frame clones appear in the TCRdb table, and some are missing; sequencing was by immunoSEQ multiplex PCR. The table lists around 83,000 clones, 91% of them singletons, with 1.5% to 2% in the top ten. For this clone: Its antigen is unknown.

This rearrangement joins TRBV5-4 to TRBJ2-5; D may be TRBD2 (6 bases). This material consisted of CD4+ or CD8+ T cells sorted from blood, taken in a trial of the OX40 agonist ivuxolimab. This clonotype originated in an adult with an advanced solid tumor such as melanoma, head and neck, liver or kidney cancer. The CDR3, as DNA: TGTGCCAGCAGCCTGTCCGGCGGGGCAGAGACCCAGTACTTC. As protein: CASSLSGGAETQYF.